Listed below are T cell receptor beta chains from one sample, sequenced in a study of cytomegalovirus exposure and HLA in healthy donors. The protocol was immunoSEQ multiplex PCR, while the TCRdb copy is restricted to in-frame clones and leaves out a portion. The sample shows tens of thousands of clones, roughly 79% of them seen only once. The specimen sequenced was PBMCs. These receptors originate from a woman aged 30 to 39 in good health and CMV-seronegative. CDR3s include the opening cysteine and the closing phenylalanine or tryptophan. A D gene is named only where the DNA matches it firmly. Not every row has a clone size; where given, it reads once, few, many or a size class.

DNA	CDR3	D	V	J	length	size
TGTGCTAGCGGTTTGGCCGGGAGCTCCTACAATGAGCAGTTCTTC	CASGLAGSSYNEQFF	NA	TRBV12-5	TRBJ2-1	15	NA
TGTGCCAGCTTTTTACAGGGACGAACCTACAATGAGCAGTTCTTC	CASFLQGRTYNEQFF	NA	TRBV6-1	TRBJ2-1	15	NA
TGCGCCAGCAGCCAACCAGGGATGGGATCCTACGAGCAGTACTTC	CASSQPGMGSYEQYF	NA	TRBV4-1	TRBJ2-7	15	NA
TGTGCCAGCAGGACTCCTCGCGGGGGCAATGAGCAGTTCTTC	CASRTPRGGNEQFF	TRBD2	TRBV11-2	TRBJ2-1	14	NA
TGTGCCAGCAGTGAATTGACAGTCTCCTACAATGAGCAGTTCTTC	CASSELTVSYNEQFF	NA	TRBV6-1	TRBJ2-1	15	NA
TGCGCCAGCCCCGACAGGGTCGAAAACTCCATGAACACTGAAGCTTTCTTT	CASPDRVENSMNTEAFF	TRBD1	TRBV10-1	TRBJ1-1	17	NA
TGTGCCCTTAGGGGCGACTCCAACACCGGGGAGCTGTTTTTT	CALRGDSNTGELFF	NA	TRBV11-2	TRBJ2-2	14	NA
TGTGCCAGCTCGCGACAGGCCACCGGGGAGCTGTTTTTT	CASSRQATGELFF	NA	TRBV18	TRBJ2-2	13	NA
TGCGCCAGCAGCCTTGGGTCCGGAGGGTCCTACGAGCAGTACTTC	CASSLGSGGSYEQYF	NA	TRBV5-1	TRBJ2-7	15	NA
TGTGCCAGCACCAAGACGGGACACACATACGAGCAGTACTTC	CASTKTGHTYEQYF	NA	TRBV5-5	TRBJ2-7	14	NA
TGTGCCAGCAGCGTGGCCTGGAACTCGGGACAGGGAACAGATACGCAGTATTTT	CASSVAWNSGQGTDTQYF	TRBD1	TRBV9	TRBJ2-3	18	NA
TGTGCCAGCAGTTTTCATGGCCGATCCGGAAACACCATATATTTT	CASSFHGRSGNTIYF	NA	TRBV28	TRBJ1-3	15	NA
TGTGCCAGCACTAGCGGGTACAATGAGCAGTTCTTC	CASTSGYNEQFF	TRBD2	TRBV7-2	TRBJ2-1	12	NA
TGTGCCAGCAGTCCTATACGAAACTCCTACGAGCAGTACTTC	CASSPIRNSYEQYF	NA	TRBV2	TRBJ2-7	14	NA
TGTGCCAGCAGTTCACCATTCGGAGACCCCTACAATGAGCAGTTCTTC	CASSSPFGDPYNEQFF	NA	TRBV6-5	TRBJ2-1	16	NA
TGTGCCATCAGTGGTAACTCGGCAGGTGGCTACACCTTC	CAISGNSAGGYTF	NA	TRBV10-3	TRBJ1-2	13	NA
TGTGCCAGCACGACCCGGGACTTCTCCTACAATGAGCAGTTCTTC	CASTTRDFSYNEQFF	NA	TRBV28	TRBJ2-1	15	NA
TGTGCCAGCAGTTACCGGACAGGAATGAGTGAAAAACTGTTTTTT	CASSYRTGMSEKLFF	TRBD1	TRBV6-5	TRBJ1-4	15	NA
TGTGCCAGCAGCTCGTGGGGCGAGCAGTACTTC	CASSSWGEQYF	NA	TRBV7-2	TRBJ2-7	11	NA
TGTGCCTGGAGTGTCGGTTTCGGACAGGGCAATCAGCCCCAGCATTTT	CAWSVGFGQGNQPQHF	TRBD1	TRBV30	TRBJ1-5	16	NA
TGCAGCTCCTCCGTAGGAGGCGGGAAACGAGGGGAGCAGTTCTTC	CSSSVGGGKRGEQFF	NA	TRBV29-1	TRBJ2-1	15	NA
TGTGCCAGTAGTCCAGGGGCGAACACTGAAGCTTTCTTT	CASSPGANTEAFF	NA	TRBV19	TRBJ1-1	13	NA
TGTGCCAGCAGAACTAGCGGCGTCTACGAGCAGTACTTC	CASRTSGVYEQYF	TRBD2	TRBV2	TRBJ2-7	13	once
TGTGCCTGGAGTGTACTGCCCCCTCTACTCAACACCGGGGAGCTGTTTTTT	CAWSVLPPLLNTGELFF	NA	TRBV30	TRBJ2-2	17	NA
TGTGCCAGCAGCACCTCAAATCGGGGGGGAGAGACCCAGTACTTC	CASSTSNRGGETQYF	NA	TRBV21-1	TRBJ2-5	15	NA
TGTGCCAGCAGCTTACTAGCGGGGGGCCAGACGTGGGGTGAGCAGTTCTTC	CASSLLAGGQTWGEQFF	TRBD2	TRBV7-6	TRBJ2-1	17	few
TGTGCCAGTAGTATGGGGGCGCTCACTGAAGCTTTCTTT	CASSMGALTEAFF	NA	TRBV19	TRBJ1-1	13	few
TGTGCCAGCAGCCGGGGTAATGAAAAACTGTTTTTT	CASSRGNEKLFF	NA	TRBV6-1	TRBJ1-4	12	NA
TGTGCCAGCAGCTTTAGGGCTAGCGGGTTCCAAGAGACCCAGTACTTC	CASSFRASGFQETQYF	TRBD2	TRBV11-2	TRBJ2-5	16	NA
TGTGCCAGCAGCTTAGGCCAGATGAACACTGAAGCTTTCTTT	CASSLGQMNTEAFF	NA	TRBV7-9	TRBJ1-1	14	NA
TGTGCCAGCAGGGACAGGCCCCCAAAGGGCAATGAGCAGTTCTTC	CASRDRPPKGNEQFF	TRBD1	TRBV27	TRBJ2-1	15	NA
TGCGCCAGCAGCTTCTCCGGGGATACGCAGTATTTT	CASSFSGDTQYF	NA	TRBV5-1	TRBJ2-3	12	few
TGTGCCAGCAGCCGACTCCACTCCCTCACCGGGGAGCTGTTTTTT	CASSRLHSLTGELFF	NA	TRBV5-8	TRBJ2-2	15	NA
TGTGCCAGCAGCTTGGGGGGGACAGGGGACTGGGAGCAGTACTTC	CASSLGGTGDWEQYF	TRBD1	TRBV5-6	TRBJ2-5	15	NA
TGTGCCAGCAGCGTAGCTACTCGGGGGGGCAGCGGGAGGTCCCGACACGCAGATACGCAGTATTTT	CASSVATRGGSGRSRHADTQYF	TRBD2	TRBV9	TRBJ2-3	22	NA
TGTGCCAGCAGCGCCCTTCCTCTAGCGGGGACCTCCTACAATGGGCAGTTCTTC	CASSALPLAGTSYNGQFF	TRBD2	TRBV9	TRBJ2-1	18	NA
TGTGCCAGCAGCCAAGTCCCCCCCACGCTCGGTTCACCCCTCCACTTT	CASSQVPPTLGSPLHF	NA	TRBV14	TRBJ1-6	16	NA
TGCGCCAGCAGCTTGGGGGGAGCAGGTGATAACACCATATATTTT	CASSLGGAGDNTIYF	NA	TRBV5-1	TRBJ1-3	15	few
TGCGCCAGCAGCTTGGCGGAGGGTACTGAAGCTTTCTTT	CASSLAEGTEAFF	NA	TRBV5-1	TRBJ1-1	13	NA
TGTGCCAGCAGCGTGATATCCAGCGGGACCACAGATACGCAGTATTTT	CASSVISSGTTDTQYF	TRBD2	TRBV9	TRBJ2-3	16	NA
TGTGCCAGTAGTGGCCGGGACAGGGAGGTACGGGAGCAGTACTTC	CASSGRDREVREQYF	TRBD1	TRBV19	TRBJ2-7	15	NA
TGTGCCAGCAGCTCCCCGGGAGGGACCCAGTACTTC	CASSSPGGTQYF	TRBD2	TRBV7-3	TRBJ2-5	12	NA
TGTGCCAGCAGCTTCCCCGGGACAGGGAAGGACTACGAGCAGTACTTC	CASSFPGTGKDYEQYF	TRBD1	TRBV7-2	TRBJ2-7	16	once
TGCGCCAGCAGCCTAAGACAGGGAGCAGGTGCCGGGGAGCTGTTTTTT	CASSLRQGAGAGELFF	TRBD1	TRBV5-1	TRBJ2-2	16	few
TGTGCCAGCACCTCCGGGACAGTAGGAAACCCCCAGCATTTT	CASTSGTVGNPQHF	TRBD1	TRBV7-9	TRBJ1-5	14	NA
TGCGCCAGCAGCTTGGCCGCAGGGGGCGCGAACGAGCAGTACTTC	CASSLAAGGANEQYF	TRBD1	TRBV5-1	TRBJ2-7	15	once
TGCGCCAGCAGCCCGACAGGGCCCTATCAGCCCCAGCATTTT	CASSPTGPYQPQHF	TRBD1	TRBV5-1	TRBJ1-5	14	once
TGTGCCAGCAGCTTAGTATTTTCAGGAGCCAAAAACATTCAGTACTTC	CASSLVFSGAKNIQYF	NA	TRBV7-9	TRBJ2-4	16	NA
TGTGCCATCAGTGAGTTGGGACTAGCGGGAGAGAAATCCTACAATGAGCAGTTCTTC	CAISELGLAGEKSYNEQFF	TRBD2	TRBV10-3	TRBJ2-1	19	NA
TGTGCCAGCAGTTTAGCGGGAGCACATATCCACGAGCAGTACTTC	CASSLAGAHIHEQYF	TRBD2	TRBV27	TRBJ2-7	15	NA
TGCGCCAGCAGCCAAGTTTATCGAGATACGCAGTATTTT	CASSQVYRDTQYF	NA	TRBV4-3	TRBJ2-3	13	NA
TGTGCCAGTAGTATAGGGACAGCAGGGACCTACGAGCAGTACTTC	CASSIGTAGTYEQYF	NA	TRBV19	TRBJ2-7	15	few
TGTGCCAGCAGCTTGATGCGGGAGTCGTACAATGAGCAGTTCTTC	CASSLMRESYNEQFF	TRBD2	TRBV7-9	TRBJ2-1	15	NA
TGTGCCAGCAGCTCCCGCGGGGCATTTCGGGAGTACTTC	CASSSRGAFREYF	NA	TRBV5-4	TRBJ2-7	13	NA
TGTGCCAGCAGTCCCCTGGGGACAGGGAACTATGGCTACACCTTC	CASSPLGTGNYGYTF	TRBD1	TRBV28	TRBJ1-2	15	NA
TGTGCCAGCAGCCCCACCCCCGGACTAGCGGGGAGCACAGATACGCAGTATTTT	CASSPTPGLAGSTDTQYF	TRBD2	TRBV9	TRBJ2-3	18	once
TGTGCCTGGAGTTTGGGGGGGACCTACGAGCAGTACTTC	CAWSLGGTYEQYF	TRBD2	TRBV30	TRBJ2-7	13	NA
TGTGCCACCAGCAGAGATTCAGGGGCTGGAAACACCATATATTTT	CATSRDSGAGNTIYF	NA	TRBV15	TRBJ1-3	15	NA